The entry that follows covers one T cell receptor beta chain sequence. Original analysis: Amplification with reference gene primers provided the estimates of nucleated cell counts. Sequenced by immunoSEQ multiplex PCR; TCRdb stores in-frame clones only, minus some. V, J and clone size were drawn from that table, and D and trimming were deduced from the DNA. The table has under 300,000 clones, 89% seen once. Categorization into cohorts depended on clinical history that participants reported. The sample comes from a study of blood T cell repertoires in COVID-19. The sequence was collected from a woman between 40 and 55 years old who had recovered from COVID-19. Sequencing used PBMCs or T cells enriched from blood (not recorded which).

The CDR3 reads CASSRGTSGVSYNEQFF. CDR3 DNA sequence: TGCGCCAGCAGCAGGGGGACTAGCGGGGTGTCGTACAATGAGCAGTTCTTC. This chain connects TRBV5-1 to TRBJ2-1; TRBD2 matches 13 bases. CDR1 is SGHRS and CDR2 is YFSETQ in the germline V gene. With V trimmed by 4 bases and J by 4 bases, 8 bases remained unmatched. The CDR3 totals 17 residues.